This is a list of T cell receptor beta chains from one sample in a study of T cell changes during pregnancy in multiple sclerosis. Clones were sequenced by immunoSEQ multiplex PCR, and TCRdb holds only the in-frame ones, with some missing. The sample holds some 49,000 clones, about 90% seen once. Sequencing was performed on CD4+ T cells from peripheral blood mononuclear cells, taken in the second trimester of pregnancy. Source of these receptors: a female donor in good health, enrolled as a control in a pregnancy study. The CDR3 runs from the conserved cysteine through the conserved F or W. The order of the fields is CDR3 protein, CDR3 DNA, V gene, clone size, D gene, J gene. A D gene is named only where the DNA matches it firmly. Rows give clone size only sometimes, using once, few, many, or a class for an expanded clone.

CASSEGPNTEAFF	TGTGCCAGCAGTGAAGGGCCGAACACTGAAGCTTTCTTT	TRBV6-1	.	.	TRBJ1-1
CASSRLANTGELFF	TGTGCCAGCAGTCGTCTAGCGAACACCGGGGAGCTGTTTTTT	TRBV2	.	.	TRBJ2-2
CASSQARGNTIYF	TGCGCCAGCAGCCAGGCCAGGGGAAACACCATATATTTT	TRBV4-3	.	.	TRBJ1-3
CASSTTGPYGYTF	TGTGCCAGCAGCACGACAGGACCCTATGGCTACACCTTC	TRBV11-2	.	.	TRBJ1-2
CASSQSRRTGGYGYTF	TGTGCCAGCAGCCAATCCCGTCGGACAGGAGGCTATGGCTACACCTTC	TRBV4-2	.	TRBD1	TRBJ1-2
CASSRPGGLNSPLHF	TGTGCCAGCAGTCGGCCAGGGGGTCTTAATTCACCCCTCCACTTT	TRBV6-6	.	TRBD1	TRBJ1-6
CASSLSGGAFHEQFF	TGTGCCAGCAGTTTAAGCGGGGGGGCCTTTCATGAGCAGTTCTTC	TRBV6-1	.	TRBD2	TRBJ2-1
CASSPSVSETQYF	TGTGCCAGCAGCCCTTCAGTGTCCGAGACCCAGTACTTC	TRBV7-2	.	.	TRBJ2-5
CASSGQLGSSYEQYF	TGTGCCAGCAGTGGACAGCTCGGGAGTTCCTACGAGCAGTACTTC	TRBV25-1	.	.	TRBJ2-7
CASSFRGLGTEAFF	TGTGCCAGCAGTTTCAGGGGGCTGGGTACTGAAGCTTTCTTT	TRBV27	.	TRBD1	TRBJ1-1
CASSFDRRTHEQYF	TGTGCCAGCAGTTTCGACAGGAGGACCCACGAGCAGTACTTC	TRBV6-5	.	.	TRBJ2-7
CASSPERSPLHF	TGCGCCAGCAGCCCCGAGAGGTCACCCCTCCACTTT	TRBV5-1	.	.	TRBJ1-6
CASSLEGVSVGQPQHF	TGTGCCAGCAGCTTAGAGGGGGTGTCCGTGGGGCAGCCCCAGCATTTT	TRBV7-2	.	.	TRBJ1-5
CASSLSRQGAGYGYTF	TGTGCCAGCAGCTTATCCCGACAGGGGGCGGGATATGGCTACACCTTC	TRBV7-8	.	TRBD1	TRBJ1-2
CASSLAGSTDTQYF	TGTGCCAGCAGCTTAGCCGGTAGCACAGATACGCAGTATTTT	TRBV7-2	.	.	TRBJ2-3
CASSLDGDPANYGYTF	TGCGCCAGCAGCTTGGACGGAGACCCCGCTAACTATGGCTACACCTTC	TRBV5-1	.	.	TRBJ1-2
CASSWGTGGTNYGYTF	TGTGCCAGCAGCTGGGGGACAGGGGGGACTAACTATGGCTACACCTTC	TRBV11-3	once	TRBD1	TRBJ1-2
CASSPLRGVGYGYTF	TGTGCCAGCTCACCACTCCGGGGAGTCGGTTATGGCTACACCTTC	TRBV18	once	.	TRBJ1-2
CASSLLGQGGETQYF	TGTGCCAGCAGCTTACTCGGACAGGGGGGAGAGACCCAGTACTTC	TRBV7-2	.	TRBD1	TRBJ2-5
CASSGGWSPLHF	TGTGCCAGCTCGGGAGGGTGGTCACCCCTCCACTTT	TRBV11-3	.	.	TRBJ1-6
CASRPIGGRVDTQYF	TGTGCCAGCAGACCAATCGGGGGGCGGGTGGATACGCAGTATTTT	TRBV5-6	.	.	TRBJ2-3
CASSAGTVVTGELFF	TGTGCCAGCAGTGCTGGGACAGTAGTCACCGGGGAGCTGTTTTTT	TRBV2	.	TRBD1	TRBJ2-2
CASSWTGGTDTQYF	TGTGCCAGCAGCTGGACAGGGGGCACAGATACGCAGTATTTT	TRBV7-3	.	TRBD1	TRBJ2-3
CASSLGGQGKKTQYF	TGTGCCAGCAGCTTAGGGGGACAGGGTAAAAAGACCCAGTACTTC	TRBV7-2	.	TRBD1	TRBJ2-5
CASSQDRTTNYEQYF	TGTGCCAGCAGCCAAGACAGAACTACTAACTACGAGCAGTACTTC	TRBV4-2	.	.	TRBJ2-7
CAWGDWRSSYNEQFF	TGTGCCTGGGGAGACTGGAGGAGCTCCTACAATGAGCAGTTCTTC	TRBV30	.	.	TRBJ2-1
CASSLQGLSGNTIYF	TGTGCCAGTAGTCTCCAGGGGCTATCTGGAAACACCATATATTTT	TRBV19	.	.	TRBJ1-3
CASSRSGDTEAFF	TGTGCCAGCTCACGATCCGGGGACACTGAAGCTTTCTTT	TRBV18	.	.	TRBJ1-1
CASSPGQGGYEQYF	TGTGCCAGCAGCCCCGGACAGGGGGGCTACGAGCAGTACTTC	TRBV5-4	.	TRBD1	TRBJ2-7
CASSYSGGDRAFF	TGTGCCAGCAGTTACTCAGGGGGGGATAGGGCTTTCTTT	TRBV6-6	.	.	TRBJ1-1
CAWGRAGDTEAFF	TGTGCCTGGGGTAGAGCGGGGGACACTGAAGCTTTCTTT	TRBV30	.	.	TRBJ1-1
CASSLEVGGGAVVETQYF	TGTGCCAGCAGCTTAGAGGTGGGCGGGGGGGCAGTAGTGGAGACCCAGTACTTC	TRBV13	.	TRBD2	TRBJ2-5
CASSLVTGSTEAFF	TGTGCCAGCAGCTTAGTCACAGGGAGCACTGAAGCTTTCTTT	TRBV7-2	.	.	TRBJ1-1
CASSYRGREGEKLFF	TGTGCCAGCAGCTACCGGGGGAGGGAAGGCGAAAAACTGTTTTTT	TRBV7-8	.	.	TRBJ1-4
CASSLGRLNTEAFF	TGTGCCAGCAGCTTAGGGAGACTGAACACTGAAGCTTTCTTT	TRBV7-9	.	.	TRBJ1-1
CASSYRGTTEKLFF	TGTGCCAGCAGTTACCGAGGGACAACAGAAAAACTGTTTTTT	TRBV6-6	.	.	TRBJ1-4
CASSPRTGQEQYF	TGTGCCAGCAGCCCGAGAACAGGGCAAGAGCAGTACTTC	TRBV7-2	.	.	TRBJ2-7
CASSPPRTGGWETQYF	TGTGCCAGCAGCCCCCCGCGGACAGGTGGATGGGAGACCCAGTACTTC	TRBV5-6	.	TRBD1	TRBJ2-5
CASSLSLAETDTQYF	TGTGCCAGCAGCTTGAGTCTAGCGGAAACAGATACGCAGTATTTT	TRBV7-9	.	TRBD2	TRBJ2-3
CSVEVTGTATDEQFF	TGCAGCGTTGAAGTAACGGGGACAGCTACGGATGAGCAGTTCTTC	TRBV29-1	.	TRBD1	TRBJ2-1
CSVSGTGGGNEKLFF	TGCAGCGTTTCCGGGACAGGGGGCGGTAATGAAAAACTGTTTTTT	TRBV29-1	.	TRBD1	TRBJ1-4
CASSLKSAGVTDTQYF	TGTGCCAGCAGCTTAAAGTCAGCCGGGGTTACAGATACGCAGTATTTT	TRBV7-3	.	.	TRBJ2-3
CASTQGAHNQPQHF	TGTGCCAGTACTCAGGGGGCGCACAATCAGCCCCAGCATTTT	TRBV19	.	TRBD1	TRBJ1-5
CASSIAPIGTGGEKLFF	TGTGCCAGTAGTATTGCCCCGATTGGGACAGGTGGTGAAAAACTGTTTTTT	TRBV19	.	TRBD1	TRBJ1-4
CASSLNAAISTNEKLFF	TGTGCCAGCAGCTTAAATGCCGCTATTTCAACTAATGAAAAACTGTTTTTT	TRBV7-2	.	.	TRBJ1-4
CATSRTGTYEQYF	TGTGCCACCAGCCGGACAGGTACTTACGAGCAGTACTTC	TRBV15	.	TRBD1	TRBJ2-7
CASSQGGSWGYTF	TGTGCCAGCAGCCAAGGTGGCAGTTGGGGCTACACCTTC	TRBV14	.	.	TRBJ1-2
CASSMTRRDTGELFF	TGTGCCAGCAGCATGACTAGGAGGGACACCGGGGAGCTGTTTTTT	TRBV7-8	.	.	TRBJ2-2
CSVDAWTSRTSSDGYTF	TGCAGCGTTGACGCCTGGACCTCCCGGACATCAAGCGATGGCTACACCTTC	TRBV29-1	.	.	TRBJ1-2
CASSRTGFETDTQYF	TGCGCCAGCAGCCGGACGGGGTTCGAAACAGATACGCAGTATTTT	TRBV4-3	.	.	TRBJ2-3
CASSSSRGRDQPQHF	TGCGCCAGCAGCTCTAGTCGGGGGAGGGATCAGCCCCAGCATTTT	TRBV4-1	.	.	TRBJ1-5
CASRQGASNQPQHF	TGTGCCAGCAGACAGGGGGCAAGCAATCAGCCCCAGCATTTT	TRBV7-8	.	TRBD1	TRBJ1-5
CASSSGTGNYGYTF	TGTGCCAGCAGCTCCGGGACAGGCAACTATGGCTACACCTTC	TRBV7-9	.	TRBD1	TRBJ1-2
CASSFGQGGNGYTF	TGCGCCAGCAGCTTCGGGCAGGGGGGTAATGGCTACACCTTC	TRBV5-1	.	TRBD1	TRBJ1-2
CASSDRSSYEQYF	TGCGCCAGCAGTGACCGGAGCTCCTACGAGCAGTACTTC	TRBV10-1	.	.	TRBJ2-7